These 25 T cell receptor beta chains came from one sample sequenced in a study of OX40 agonist ivuxolimab in advanced cancers. Repertoires were generated with immunoSEQ multiplex PCR, while TCRdb's copy carries only in-frame clones and drops some. The sample carries approximately 50,000 clones, roughly 86% recorded once. The specimen comprised CD4+ or CD8+ T cells sorted from blood, sampled in a trial of the OX40 agonist ivuxolimab. The receptor set was obtained from an adult with an advanced solid tumor such as melanoma, head and neck, liver or kidney cancer.

V and J are TRBV10-3 and TRBJ1-2; perhaps TRBD1 as D (5 bases). The ends were cut back, 4 bases at V and 4 bases at J, with 22 bases in the middle. Germline assignment: CDR1 ENHRY and CDR2 SYGVKD. The CDR3 has 17 amino acids. The chain's CDR3 is CAISGASHRGTPYGYTF. CDR3 DNA sequence: TGTGCCATCAGTGGAGCTTCACACCGAGGGACTCCCTATGGCTACACCTTC.

V is TRBV25-1 and J is TRBJ2-4; D is undetermined. The CDR3 consists of 16 residues. The germline V and J ends were trimmed by 2 bases and 1 base, with 12 bases remaining between them. Germline CDR1 is MGHDK and CDR2 is SYGVNS. CDR3 coding DNA: TGTGCCAGCAGTGAACCCCGGACCGGGGCCAAAAACATTCAGTACTTC. As protein: CASSEPRTGAKNIQYF. The full variable domain, its missing parts supplied by reference TRBV25-1 and TRBJ2-4, is EADIYQTPRYLVIGTGKKITLECSQTMGHDKMYWYQQDPGMELHLIHYSYGVNSTEKGDLSSESTVSRIRTEHFPLTLESARPSHTSQYLCASSEPRTGAKNIQYFGAGTRLSVL.

J is TRBJ1-6 and V is TRBV6-6; 7 bases match TRBD1. The CDR3 runs 14 residues. Trimming removed 5 bases from V and 7 bases from J; junction bases left unmatched: 5. Germline loops: CDR1 MNHNY, CDR2 SVGAGI (reference sequence). CDR3 in amino acids: CASSVGQINSPLHF. The CDR3 bases are TGTGCCAGCAGTGTGGGACAGATAAATTCACCCCTCCACTTT.

This chain joins TRBV6-5 and TRBJ2-1; no clear D. This CDR3 is 13 amino acids long. The germline V gene has CDR1 MNHEY and CDR2 SVGAGI. V was trimmed by 6 bases and J by 5 bases, leaving 11 bases between them. The CDR3 is CASRKDPNNEQFF. The CDR3 region has the DNA TGTGCCAGCAGAAAAGACCCCAACAATGAGCAGTTCTTC.

This chain uses TRBV20-1 with TRBJ2-5; no clear D gene. Trimming shortened V by 3 bases and J by 5 bases, and 7 bases separated the two germline ends. Germline loops: CDR1 DFQATT, CDR2 SNEGSKA (reference sequence). This CDR3 is built from 11 residues. The CDR3 DNA is TGCAGTGCTAGGCGCTTGGAGACCCAGTACTTC. Translating it yields CSARRLETQYF.

The chain is built from TRBV18 and TRBJ2-1; maybe TRBD2 (5 bases). Germline V gene sequence: CDR1 KGHSH, CDR2 LQKENI. The CDR3 extends over 14 amino acids. V was pared by 3 bases and J by 7 bases, with 13 bases between. CDR3 bases: TGTGCCAGCTCACCGAAGAACCCGGGGAATGAGCAGTTCTTC. It is translated as CASSPKNPGNEQFF.

This chain connects TRBV19 to TRBJ1-2; D is possibly TRBD1 (6 bases). There are 14 residues in the CDR3. The V gene's germline CDR1 is LNHDA and CDR2 SQIVND (reference sequence). V was shortened by 5 bases and J by 2 bases, with 12 bases between the two germline ends. CDR3 bases: TGTGCCAGTAGTCTAACAGGGTTGAACTATGGCTACACCTTC. Encoded protein: CASSLTGLNYGYTF.

The chain has TRBV5-1 and TRBJ2-2; either TRBD1 or TRBD2 may fit D (5 bases each). Germline loops: CDR1 SGHRS, CDR2 YFSETQ. The V gene lost 0 bases and the J gene lost 2 bases, with 17 bases spanning the gap. The CDR3 extends over 18 amino acids. This chain's CDR3 is CASSLEPPGPTNTGELFF. In nucleotides, the CDR3 is TGCGCCAGCAGCTTGGAACCTCCGGGACCGACCAACACCGGGGAGCTGTTTTTT.

V gene TRBV6-1 combines with J gene TRBJ2-3; D gene unclear. The CDR3 is 11 amino acids. The V gene's germline CDR1 is MNHNS and CDR2 SASEGT. The V end lost 3 bases, the J end lost 5 bases, and 3 bases lay between the germline ends. The CDR3 DNA is TGTGCCAGCAGTGACAGAGATACGCAGTATTTT. Amino acid sequence: CASSDRDTQYF.

The chain recombines TRBV28 with TRBJ2-5; 9 nucleotides align to TRBD2. From germline, CDR1 is MDHEN and CDR2 SYDVKM. The CDR3 length is 14 residues. Trimming cost V 6 bases and J 5 bases; bases outside gene matches: 7. CDR3 amino acids: CASRLMSGRETQYF. The CDR3 nucleotides read TGTGCCAGCAGACTAATGAGCGGGAGGGAGACCCAGTACTTC.

The rearrangement joins TRBV5-1 to TRBJ1-1, with 8 bases matching TRBD1. V lost 4 bases, J lost 0 bases, and 8 bases stayed unmatched. The V gene's germline CDR1 is SGHRS and CDR2 YFSETQ. This CDR3 region has 16 residues. CDR3 nucleotides: TGCGCCAGCAGCGACACTGGACAGGGAATGAACACTGAAGCTTTCTTT. This encodes CASSDTGQGMNTEAFF. Supplemented by reference TRBV5-1 and TRBJ1-1, the full variable domain reads KAGVTQTPRYLIKTRGQQVTLSCSPISGHRSVSWYQQTPGQGLQFLFEYFSETQRNKGNFPGRFSGRQFSNSRSEMNVSTLELGDSALYLCASSDTGQGMNTEAFFGQGTRLTVV.

The chain employs TRBV11-2 and TRBJ2-1, with 9 positions matching TRBD2. The CDR3 runs to 15 residues. The germline CDR1 and CDR2 sequences are SGHAT and FQNNGV. The ends lost 1 base at V and 5 bases at J; junction bases unmatched: 3. CDR3 amino acids: CASSLVAGGDNEQFF. DNA of the CDR3: TGTGCCAGCAGCTTAGTTGCGGGAGGGGACAATGAGCAGTTCTTC. The full variable domain, its missing parts supplied by reference TRBV11-2 and TRBJ2-1, is EAGVAQSPRYKIIEKRQSVAFWCNPISGHATLYWYQQILGQGPKLLIQFQNNGVVDDSQLPKDRFSAERLKGVDSTLKIQPAKLEDSAVYLCASSLVAGGDNEQFFGPGTRLTVL.

The rearrangement links TRBV6-1 to TRBJ2-7, with 7 bases that match TRBD2. CDR1 is MNHNS and CDR2 is SASEGT in the germline V gene. Losses at the gene ends were 0 bases for V and 1 base for J; bases not matched to a gene: 9. There are 17 residues in the CDR3. The CDR3: CASSEAASGIISYEQYF. For the CDR3, the DNA is TGTGCCAGCAGTGAAGCGGCTAGCGGAATAATTTCCTACGAGCAGTACTTC.

The chain links TRBV7-9 to TRBJ1-3; D is unresolved. The length of the CDR3 is 16 residues. Germline CDR1 SEHNR, CDR2 FQNEAQ (reference sequence). With 2 bases removed from V and 4 bases from J, the gap between germline ends came to 15 bases. The CDR3 loop is CASSLSGRSLGNTIYF. For the CDR3, the DNA is TGTGCCAGCAGCTTATCCGGGAGAAGTCTAGGAAACACCATATATTTT. The variable domain in full, completed from reference TRBV7-9 and TRBJ1-3, reads DTGVSQNPRHKITKRGQNVTFRCDPISEHNRLYWYRQTLGQGPEFLTYFQNEAQLEKSRLLSDRFSAERPKGSFSTLEIQRTEQGDSAMYLCASSLSGRSLGNTIYFGEGSWLTVV.

This clone has only one observation. The rearrangement uses TRBV7-6 and TRBJ2-1, with 12 bases lining up with TRBD2. Germline-derived CDR1 and CDR2 are SGHVS and FNYEAQ. Trimming took 1 base from V and 7 from J; bases not matched to a gene: 2. The CDR3 loop spans 15 amino acids. Here the CDR3 DNA reads TGTGCCAGCAGCTTAGGACTAGCGGGAGTAAATGAGCAGTTCTTC. This sequence encodes CASSLGLAGVNEQFF.

About this clone itself: At one end the junction does not follow the germline gene, possibly because of a read error. The rearrangement uses TRBV7-7 and TRBJ2-7; perhaps TRBD1 as D (5 bases). This CDR3 spans 14 amino acids. The germline gives CDR1 SSHAT, CDR2 FNYEAQ (reference sequence). CDR3 in amino acids: CASSPTATSYEQYF. DNA of the CDR3: TGTGCTAGCAGTCCGACAGCAACCTCCTACGAGCAGTACTTC. The full variable domain, completed using reference TRBV7-7 and TRBJ2-7, is GAGVSQSPRYKVTKRGQDVTLRCDPISSHATLYWYQQALGQGPEFLTYFNYEAQPDKSGLPSDRFSAERPEGSISTLTIQRTEQRDSAMYRCASSPTATSYEQYFGPGTRLTVT.

The gene calls are TRBV2 and TRBJ1-1; 8 bases map to TRBD1. V shed 6 bases, J shed 0 bases, and the junction held 6 bases outside the gene matches. CDR3 size: 15 residues. In germline, CDR1 is SNHLY, CDR2 FYNNEI. The DNA of the CDR3 is TGTGCCAGCAGGCCGAGACAGGGGCTGAACACTGAAGCTTTCTTT. This gives the protein CASRPRQGLNTEAFF.

This chain connects TRBV7-9 to TRBJ2-1; tentatively, D is TRBD2 (6 bases). V lost 3 bases to trimming and J lost 9 bases, with 15 bases between them. The germline gives CDR1 SEHNR, CDR2 FQNEAQ (reference sequence). This CDR3 is 14 amino acids long. The CDR3 nucleotides are TGTGCCAGCAGCTTGGGTGGGAGGTCGGGTGAGCAGTTCTTC. This gives the protein CASSLGGRSGEQFF.

DNA for the CDR3: TGTGCCAGCAGTGACCAGATAACTAGGGCCAATCAGCCCCAGCATTTT. This translates into CASSDQITRANQPQHF. The J gene is TRBJ1-5, the V gene TRBV6-1; D is unclear. The CDR3 length is 16 residues. Germline V gene data show CDR1 as MNHNS and CDR2 as SASEGT. Trimming took 3 bases from V and 3 from J, leaving 15 bases between them.

This clone has a single count. The rearrangement uses TRBV11-2 and TRBJ2-5; the D call may be TRBD1 or TRBD2 (5 bases each). The V end lost 0 bases, the J end lost 1 base, and 12 bases lay between the germline ends. This CDR3 is built from 16 residues. Germline V gene lookup returns CDR1 SGHAT and CDR2 FQNNGV. For the CDR3, the DNA is TGTGCCAGCAGCTTAGATCGGGGCGGCTTCCAAGAGACCCAGTACTTC. Its translation is CASSLDRGGFQETQYF.

The V and J genes are TRBV29-1 and TRBJ2-4; 10 positions agree with TRBD2. The junction had 11 bases not matched to a gene; V was cut back by 6 bases and J by 15 bases. Germline CDR1 is SQVTM and CDR2 is ANQGSEA. CDR3 length: 12 amino acids. The CDR3 sequence is CSVSGRDLSLYF. DNA for the CDR3: TGCAGCGTAAGCGGGAGGGACCTTAGCTTGTACTTC.

This chain joins TRBV27 and TRBJ2-3; D gene uncertain. Germline V CDR1 and CDR2: MNHEY, SMNVEV (reference sequence). The length of the CDR3 is 14 residues. Trimming took 3 bases from V and 8 from J, leaving 15 bases between them. CDR3 protein: CASSFGSRHGTQYF. The CDR3 region has the DNA TGTGCCAGCAGTTTCGGCAGCCGGCATGGTACGCAGTATTTT.

The chain employs TRBV7-9 and TRBJ1-3; D call uncertain. With 6 bases removed from V and 1 base from J, the gap between germline ends came to 7 bases. The CDR3 loop spans 13 amino acids. Germline loops: CDR1 SEHNR, CDR2 FQNEAQ (reference sequence). The CDR3 DNA follows: TGTGCCAGCAGGGAACGATCTGGAAACACCATATATTTT. It encodes CASRERSGNTIYF.

J is TRBJ1-3 and V is TRBV5-4, with a possible D match to TRBD1 (5 bases). V lost 5 bases to trimming and J lost 0 bases, with 15 bases between them. Germline values: CDR1 SGHNT, CDR2 YYREEE (reference sequence). The CDR3 covers 16 residues. The CDR3 region is CASSWGTGSSGNTIYF. The CDR3 DNA sequence: TGTGCCAGCAGTTGGGGAACAGGAAGCTCTGGAAACACCATATATTTT.

The CDR3 bases are TGTGCCAGCAGCTTAGTAGGGAAGACCTACGAGCAGTACTTC. Translating it yields CASSLVGKTYEQYF. The chain recombines TRBV7-2 with TRBJ2-7; D unresolved. Germline CDR1 SGHTA, CDR2 FQGNSA. The CDR3 loop spans 14 amino acids. V was shortened by 1 base and J by 2 bases, with 9 bases between the two germline ends.